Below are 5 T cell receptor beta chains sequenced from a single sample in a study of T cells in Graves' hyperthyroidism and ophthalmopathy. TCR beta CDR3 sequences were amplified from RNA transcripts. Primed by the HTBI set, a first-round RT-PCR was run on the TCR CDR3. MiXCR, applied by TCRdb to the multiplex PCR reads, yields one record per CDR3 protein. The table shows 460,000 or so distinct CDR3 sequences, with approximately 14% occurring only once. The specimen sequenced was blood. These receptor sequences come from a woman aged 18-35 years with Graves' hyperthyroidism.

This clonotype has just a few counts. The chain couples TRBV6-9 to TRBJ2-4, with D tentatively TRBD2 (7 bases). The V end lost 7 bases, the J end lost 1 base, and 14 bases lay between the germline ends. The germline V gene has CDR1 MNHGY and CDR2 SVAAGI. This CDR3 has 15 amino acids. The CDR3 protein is CASNLGGEAKNIQYF. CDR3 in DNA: TGTGCCAGCAATTTAGGGGGGGAGGCCAAAAACATTCAGTACTTC.

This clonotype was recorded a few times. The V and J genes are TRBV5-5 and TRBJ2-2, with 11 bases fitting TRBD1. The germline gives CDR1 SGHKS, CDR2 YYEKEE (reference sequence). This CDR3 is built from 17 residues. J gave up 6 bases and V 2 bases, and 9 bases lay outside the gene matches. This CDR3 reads CASSFGWKGQGAGELFF. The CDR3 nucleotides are TGTGCCAGCAGCTTTGGTTGGAAGGGACAGGGGGCCGGGGAGCTGTTTTTT.

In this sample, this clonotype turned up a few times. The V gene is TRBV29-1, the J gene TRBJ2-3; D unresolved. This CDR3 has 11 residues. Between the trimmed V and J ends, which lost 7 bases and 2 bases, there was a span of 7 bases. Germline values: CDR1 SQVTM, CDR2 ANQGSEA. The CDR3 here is CSGTDTDTQYF. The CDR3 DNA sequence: TGCAGCGGGACCGACACAGATACGCAGTATTTT.

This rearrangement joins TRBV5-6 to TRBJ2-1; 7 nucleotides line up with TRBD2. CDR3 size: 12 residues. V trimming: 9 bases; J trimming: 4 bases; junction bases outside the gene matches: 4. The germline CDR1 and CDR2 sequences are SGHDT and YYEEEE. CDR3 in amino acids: CATRRGYNEQFF. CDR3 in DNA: TGTGCCACCCGGCGGGGGTACAATGAGCAGTTCTTC.

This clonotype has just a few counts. The CDR3 is CASSQDSSGSYNEQFF. CDR3 bases: TGTGCCAGCAGCCAAGACTCCAGCGGATCATACAATGAGCAGTTCTTC. The V call is TRBV3-1, the J call TRBJ2-1, with D possibly being TRBD2 (5 bases). The germline CDR1 and CDR2 sequences are LGHDT and YNNKEL (reference sequence). There are 16 residues in the CDR3. V was pared by 0 bases and J by 4 bases, with 13 bases between.